The table lists the clone carrying this TCR beta chain with a count of one. The target antigen is unknown. Each cDNA molecule carried a unique molecular identifier. TCRdb reanalysed the 5' RACE reads using MiXCR and keeps one entry per CDR3 protein. This table holds about 81,000 distinct CDR3 sequences, around 6% found once. This sample is part of a study of early T cells in non-severe SARS-CoV-2 infection. Study at large: Sequencing targeted bulk RNA from unsorted whole blood, leaving chains unpaired.

Overall study findings and caveats: Anti-spike CD8 responses were favored in VDJdb matching, and private and CD4 specificities were missed.

Germline CDR1 ENHRY, CDR2 SYGVKD. V lost 10 bases and J 2 bases, leaving 17 bases between the germline ends. CDR3 length: 14 residues. Sequencing was performed on whole blood. The chain carries TRBV10-3 and TRBJ1-1, with D maybe TRBD1 (5 bases). This clonotype was sampled from an adult who was a healthcare worker with PCR-confirmed SARS-CoV-2 infection or an uninfected control (not recorded which). As DNA, the CDR3 is TGTGCCACAAACGACAGATTTCAAAACACTGAAGCTTTCTTT. Its translation: CATNDRFQNTEAFF.